This T cell receptor (beta chain) was profiled in a study of blood T cell repertoires in COVID-19. Across the whole study: Acute-phase and convalescent COVID-19 samples originated in the United States, Italy and Spain. Nucleic acid was either cDNA or gDNA, and it came from T cells, B-cell-depleted T cells, or PBMCs.

The CDR3 runs 15 residues. In germline, CDR1 is SGHTA, CDR2 FQGNSA. Trimming cost V 3 bases and J 4 bases, with 13 bases left between them. Membership in each cohort depended on participant-reported clinical history. Sequencing used immunoSEQ multiplex PCR; TCRdb keeps in-frame clones, though not all of them. Of approximately 200,000 clones in the sample, under 90% were seen once. The sample taken for sequencing was PBMCs or T cells enriched from blood (not recorded which). This TCR was recovered from a man in his sixties who had recovered from COVID-19. This sequence joins TRBV7-2 and TRBJ2-1; D possibly corresponds to TRBD1 (5 bases). CDR3 nucleotides: TGTGCCAGCAGCTTCCAGCAGGGCGAATACAATGAGCAGTTCTTC. Its translation is CASSFQQGEYNEQFF.